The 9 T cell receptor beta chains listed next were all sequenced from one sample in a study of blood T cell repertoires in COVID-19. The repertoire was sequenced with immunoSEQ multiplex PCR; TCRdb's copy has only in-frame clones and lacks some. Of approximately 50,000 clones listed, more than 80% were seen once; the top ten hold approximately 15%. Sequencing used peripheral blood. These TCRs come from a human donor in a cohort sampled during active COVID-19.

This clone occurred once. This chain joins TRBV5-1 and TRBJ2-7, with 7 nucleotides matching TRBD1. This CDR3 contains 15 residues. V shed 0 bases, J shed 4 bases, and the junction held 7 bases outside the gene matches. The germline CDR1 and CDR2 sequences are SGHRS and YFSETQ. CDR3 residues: CASSLDGQGVYEQYF. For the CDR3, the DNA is TGCGCCAGCAGCTTGGATGGGCAGGGGGTATACGAGCAGTACTTC.

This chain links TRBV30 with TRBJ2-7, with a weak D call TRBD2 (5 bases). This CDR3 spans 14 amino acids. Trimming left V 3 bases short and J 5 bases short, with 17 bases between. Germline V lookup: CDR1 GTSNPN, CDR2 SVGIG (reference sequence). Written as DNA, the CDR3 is TGTGCCTGGAGCGCCTCCATGAGGGCCGACGAGCAGTACTTC. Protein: CAWSASMRADEQYF.

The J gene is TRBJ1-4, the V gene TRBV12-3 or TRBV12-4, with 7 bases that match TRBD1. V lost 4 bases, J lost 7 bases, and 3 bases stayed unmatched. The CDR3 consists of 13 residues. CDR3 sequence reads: CASSSTGSEKLFF. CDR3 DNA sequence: TGTGCCAGCAGTTCGACAGGGTCTGAAAAACTGTTTTTT.

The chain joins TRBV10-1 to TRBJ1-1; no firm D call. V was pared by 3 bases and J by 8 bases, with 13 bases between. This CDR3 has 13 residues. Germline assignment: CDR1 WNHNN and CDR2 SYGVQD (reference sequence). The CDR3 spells CASSETWAGEAFF. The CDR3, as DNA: TGCGCCAGCAGTGAAACCTGGGCTGGAGAAGCTTTCTTT.

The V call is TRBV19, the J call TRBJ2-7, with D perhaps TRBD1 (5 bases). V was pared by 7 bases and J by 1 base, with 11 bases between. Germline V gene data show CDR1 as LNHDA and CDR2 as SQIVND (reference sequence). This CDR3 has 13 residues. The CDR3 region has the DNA TGTGCCAGTACCACCACAGGATCCTACGAGCAGTACTTC. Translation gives CASTTTGSYEQYF.

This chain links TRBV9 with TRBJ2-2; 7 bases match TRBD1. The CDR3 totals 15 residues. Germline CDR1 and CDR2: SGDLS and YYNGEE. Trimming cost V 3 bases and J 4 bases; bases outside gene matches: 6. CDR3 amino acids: CASSEQQGPTGELFF. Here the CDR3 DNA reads TGTGCCAGCAGCGAGCAACAGGGGCCCACCGGGGAGCTGTTTTTT.

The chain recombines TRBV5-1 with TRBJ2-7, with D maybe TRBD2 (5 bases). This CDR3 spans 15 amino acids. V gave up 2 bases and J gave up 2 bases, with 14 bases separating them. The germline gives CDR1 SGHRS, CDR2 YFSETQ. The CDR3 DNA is TGCGCCAGCAGCTTTCGGGGTGGGAACCCCTACGAGCAGTACTTC. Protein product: CASSFRGGNPYEQYF.

The CDR3 region is CASRIGSTDTQYF. Here the CDR3 DNA reads TGCGCCAGCAGAATCGGTAGCACAGATACGCAGTATTTT. The chain combines TRBV5-1 with TRBJ2-3; D is unclear. The CDR3 covers 13 residues. Trimming cost V 5 bases and J 0 bases, with 7 bases left between them. Germline V lookup: CDR1 SGHRS, CDR2 YFSETQ.

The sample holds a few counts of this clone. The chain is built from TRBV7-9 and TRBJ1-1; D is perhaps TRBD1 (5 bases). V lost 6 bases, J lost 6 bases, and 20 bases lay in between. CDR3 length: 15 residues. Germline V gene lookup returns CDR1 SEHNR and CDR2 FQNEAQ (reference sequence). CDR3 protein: CASSQGVTGESEAFF. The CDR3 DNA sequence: TGTGCCAGCAGTCAAGGCGTTACAGGAGAATCTGAAGCTTTCTTT.